A selection of T cell receptor beta chains follows, all from one sample in a study of T-cell reconstitution after alpha-beta-depleted transplantation in children. From the PCR reads, TCRdb called clonotypes with MiXCR, one entry per CDR3 protein. The repertoire holds around 580,000 distinct CDR3 sequences, with roughly 30% as singletons. Sample: PBMCs, taken before TCRalphabeta/CD19-depleted stem cell transplant. These receptors were taken from a boy younger than two with Wiskott-Aldrich syndrome, due to receive a stem cell transplant. Both conserved end residues are part of each CDR3. Fields, in order: CDR3 length, V gene, D gene, J gene, clone size, CDR3 DNA, CDR3 protein. The D gene is left open where the match is weak. Only part of the rows carry a size: once, few, many, or a class if the clone is expanded.

len: 13; v_gene: TRBV20-1; d_gene: NA; j_gene: TRBJ1-1; abundance: few; CDR3nt: TGCAGTGCTCACCCGCGGGTGAACACTGAAGCTTTCTTT; CDR3aa: CSAHPRVNTEAFF
len: 16; v_gene: TRBV11-2; d_gene: TRBD2; j_gene: TRBJ2-7; abundance: NA; CDR3nt: TGTGCCAGCAGCTTAGGGAGCGGGACGGTCTCCTACGAGCAGTACTTC; CDR3aa: CASSLGSGTVSYEQYF
len: 15; v_gene: TRBV7-8; d_gene: TRBD2; j_gene: TRBJ2-1; abundance: NA; CDR3nt: TGTGCCAAACGAAGCGGGAGGAGGTCCTACAATGAGCAGTTCTTC; CDR3aa: CAKRSGRRSYNEQFF
len: 16; v_gene: TRBV11-3; d_gene: TRBD2; j_gene: TRBJ2-1; abundance: NA; CDR3nt: TGTGCCAGCAGCTTAGAGATAGCGGGAGTTTATAATGAGCAGTTCTTC; CDR3aa: CASSLEIAGVYNEQFF
len: 14; v_gene: TRBV5-1; d_gene: NA; j_gene: TRBJ2-3; abundance: few; CDR3nt: TGCGCCAGCAGCTTGACGGGACCCACAGATACGCAGTATTTT; CDR3aa: CASSLTGPTDTQYF
len: 16; v_gene: TRBV27; d_gene: TRBD1; j_gene: TRBJ1-1; abundance: few; CDR3nt: TGTGCCAGTCATAAGTGGGACAGGGGAGAAAACACTGAAGCTTTCTTT; CDR3aa: CASHKWDRGENTEAFF
len: 15; v_gene: TRBV5-5; d_gene: TRBD2; j_gene: TRBJ2-1; abundance: NA; CDR3nt: TGTGCCAGCAGCTTTGTTCTAGCGGGGAACAATGAGCAGTTCTTC; CDR3aa: CASSFVLAGNNEQFF
len: 14; v_gene: TRBV29-1; d_gene: NA; j_gene: TRBJ2-1; abundance: NA; CDR3nt: TGCAGTTCAAGGGGGGGCCCCACGGGGAATGAGCAGTTCTTC; CDR3aa: CSSRGGPTGNEQFF
len: 15; v_gene: TRBV28; d_gene: TRBD2; j_gene: TRBJ2-1; abundance: few; CDR3nt: TGTGCCAGCAGCTCTAGCGGGGACTCCTACAATGAGCAGTTCTTC; CDR3aa: CASSSSGDSYNEQFF
len: 15; v_gene: TRBV6-5; d_gene: TRBD2; j_gene: TRBJ2-1; abundance: few; CDR3nt: TGTGCCAGCAGTTACGTGACTAGCGAGTACAATGAGCAGTTCTTC; CDR3aa: CASSYVTSEYNEQFF
len: 13; v_gene: TRBV7-8; d_gene: TRBD2; j_gene: TRBJ2-1; abundance: few; CDR3nt: TGTGCCAGCAGACCTAGCGGGAGCGATGAGCAGTTCTTC; CDR3aa: CASRPSGSDEQFF
len: 14; v_gene: TRBV5-6; d_gene: NA; j_gene: TRBJ2-5; abundance: NA; CDR3nt: TGTGCCAGCAGCCGAGGACCGCGAGAGGAGACCCAGTACTTC; CDR3aa: CASSRGPREETQYF
len: 13; v_gene: TRBV5-1; d_gene: TRBD1; j_gene: TRBJ2-7; abundance: many; CDR3nt: TGCGCCAGCAGCTTGGACAGGGGATACGAGCAGTACTTC; CDR3aa: CASSLDRGYEQYF
len: 13; v_gene: TRBV11-2; d_gene: NA; j_gene: TRBJ2-7; abundance: few; CDR3nt: TGTGCCAGCAGCTTACACGGGACTTCCGAGCAGTACTTC; CDR3aa: CASSLHGTSEQYF
len: 15; v_gene: TRBV12-3/TRBV12-4; d_gene: NA; j_gene: TRBJ2-1; abundance: NA; CDR3nt: TGTGCCAGCAGTTTACGTGGGAGGGGGTACAATGAGCAGTTCTTC; CDR3aa: CASSLRGRGYNEQFF
len: 16; v_gene: TRBV12-3/TRBV12-4; d_gene: TRBD2; j_gene: TRBJ2-1; abundance: few; CDR3nt: TGTGCCAGCAGTTTTCTGGGACTAGCGGAACTCAATGAGCAGTTCTTC; CDR3aa: CASSFLGLAELNEQFF